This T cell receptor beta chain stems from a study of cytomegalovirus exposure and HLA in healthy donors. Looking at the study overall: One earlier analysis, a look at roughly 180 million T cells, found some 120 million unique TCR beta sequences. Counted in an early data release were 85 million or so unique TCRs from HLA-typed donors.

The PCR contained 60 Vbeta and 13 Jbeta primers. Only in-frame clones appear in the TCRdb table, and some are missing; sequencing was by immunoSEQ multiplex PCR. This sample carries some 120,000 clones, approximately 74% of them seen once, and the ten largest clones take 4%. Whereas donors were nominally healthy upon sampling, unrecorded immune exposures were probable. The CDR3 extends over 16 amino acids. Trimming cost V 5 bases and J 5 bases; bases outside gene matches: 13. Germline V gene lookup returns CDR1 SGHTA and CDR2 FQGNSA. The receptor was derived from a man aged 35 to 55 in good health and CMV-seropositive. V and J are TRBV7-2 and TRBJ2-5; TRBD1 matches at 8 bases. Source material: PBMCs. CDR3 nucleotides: TGTGCCAGCAGCCAAACCGGACAGGGCTTAGGGGAGACCCAGTACTTC. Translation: CASSQTGQGLGETQYF.